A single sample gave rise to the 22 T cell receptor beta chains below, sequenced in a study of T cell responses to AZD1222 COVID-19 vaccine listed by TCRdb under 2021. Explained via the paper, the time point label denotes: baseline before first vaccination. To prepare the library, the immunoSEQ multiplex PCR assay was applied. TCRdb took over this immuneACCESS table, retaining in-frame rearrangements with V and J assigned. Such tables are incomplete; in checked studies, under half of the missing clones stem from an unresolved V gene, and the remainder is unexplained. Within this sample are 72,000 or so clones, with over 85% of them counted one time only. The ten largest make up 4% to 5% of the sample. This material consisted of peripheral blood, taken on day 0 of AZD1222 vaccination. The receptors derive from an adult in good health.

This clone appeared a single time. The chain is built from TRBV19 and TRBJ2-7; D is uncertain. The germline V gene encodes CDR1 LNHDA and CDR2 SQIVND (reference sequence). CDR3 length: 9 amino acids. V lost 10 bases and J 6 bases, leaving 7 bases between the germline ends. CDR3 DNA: TGTGCCACCGCGTGCGAGCAGTACTTC. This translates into CATACEQYF.

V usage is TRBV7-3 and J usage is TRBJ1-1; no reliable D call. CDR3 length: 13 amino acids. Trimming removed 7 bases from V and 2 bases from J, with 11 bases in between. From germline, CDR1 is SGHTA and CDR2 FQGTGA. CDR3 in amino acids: CASTKDGNTEAFF. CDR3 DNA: TGTGCCAGCACTAAGGACGGTAACACTGAAGCTTTCTTT.

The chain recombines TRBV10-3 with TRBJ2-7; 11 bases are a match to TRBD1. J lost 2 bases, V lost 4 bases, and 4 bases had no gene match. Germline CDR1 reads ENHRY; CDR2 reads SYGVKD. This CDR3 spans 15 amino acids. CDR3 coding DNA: TGTGCCATCAGTGGAGCGGGACAGGGGGCCTACGAGCAGTACTTC. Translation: CAISGAGQGAYEQYF.

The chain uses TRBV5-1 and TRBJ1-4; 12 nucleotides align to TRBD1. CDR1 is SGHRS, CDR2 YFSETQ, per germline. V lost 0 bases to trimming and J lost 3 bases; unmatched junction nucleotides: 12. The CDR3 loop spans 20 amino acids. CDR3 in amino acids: CASSLVLGTGGSRANEKLFF. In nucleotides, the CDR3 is TGCGCCAGCAGCTTGGTGCTCGGGACAGGGGGCTCCCGGGCTAATGAAAAACTGTTTTTT.

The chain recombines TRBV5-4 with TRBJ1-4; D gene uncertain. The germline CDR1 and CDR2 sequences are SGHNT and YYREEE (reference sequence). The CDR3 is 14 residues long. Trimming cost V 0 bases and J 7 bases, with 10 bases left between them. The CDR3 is CASSLGGRGEKLFF. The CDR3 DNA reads TGTGCCAGCAGCTTGGGAGGGCGCGGTGAAAAACTGTTTTTT.

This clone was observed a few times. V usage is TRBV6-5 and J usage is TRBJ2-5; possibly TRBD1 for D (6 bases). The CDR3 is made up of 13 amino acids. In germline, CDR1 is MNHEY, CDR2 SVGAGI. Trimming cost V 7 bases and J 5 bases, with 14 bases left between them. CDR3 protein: CASNPTGMETQYF. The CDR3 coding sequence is TGTGCCAGCAACCCAACAGGGATGGAGACCCAGTACTTC.

This CDR3 reads CASASGQRSSYNEQFF. The CDR3 nucleotides are TGTGCCAGCGCTAGCGGGCAACGGAGCTCCTACAATGAGCAGTTCTTC. The chain uses TRBV6-4 and TRBJ2-1; 8 nucleotides align to TRBD2. This CDR3 contains 16 residues. With 8 bases clipped from V and 0 bases from J, the junction kept 9 bases outside the gene matches. CDR1 is MRHNA and CDR2 is SNTAGT in the germline V gene.

CDR3 sequence: CASSQEAGRTFYEQYF. CDR3 sequence (DNA): TGTGCCAGCAGCCAAGAAGCGGGGCGAACCTTCTACGAGCAGTACTTC. J is TRBJ2-7 and V is TRBV3-1 (or the pseudogene TRBV3-2), with TRBD2 matching over 7 bases. Germline lookup yields CDR1 LGHDT and CDR2 YNNKEL (reference sequence). The CDR3 loop spans 16 amino acids. Trimming at V came to 0 bases and at J to 3 bases, leaving 8 bases not matched to a gene.

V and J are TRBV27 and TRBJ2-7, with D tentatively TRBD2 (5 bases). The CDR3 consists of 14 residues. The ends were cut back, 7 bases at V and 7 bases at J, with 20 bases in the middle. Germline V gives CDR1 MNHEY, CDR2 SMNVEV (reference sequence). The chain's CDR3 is CASTRFSSPGEQYF. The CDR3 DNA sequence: TGTGCCAGCACCCGTTTTAGCAGCCCGGGGGAGCAGTACTTC.

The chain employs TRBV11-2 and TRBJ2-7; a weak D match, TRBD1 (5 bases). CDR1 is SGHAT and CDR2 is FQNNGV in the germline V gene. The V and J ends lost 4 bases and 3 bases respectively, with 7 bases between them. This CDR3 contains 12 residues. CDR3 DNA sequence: TGTGCCAGCAGCTCCCAGGGCTACGAGCAGTACTTC. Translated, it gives CASSSQGYEQYF.

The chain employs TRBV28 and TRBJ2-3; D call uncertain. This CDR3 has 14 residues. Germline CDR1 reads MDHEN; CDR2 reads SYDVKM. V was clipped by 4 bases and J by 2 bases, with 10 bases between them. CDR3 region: CASSSAGYTDTQYF. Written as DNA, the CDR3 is TGTGCCAGCAGTTCAGCAGGCTACACAGATACGCAGTATTTT.

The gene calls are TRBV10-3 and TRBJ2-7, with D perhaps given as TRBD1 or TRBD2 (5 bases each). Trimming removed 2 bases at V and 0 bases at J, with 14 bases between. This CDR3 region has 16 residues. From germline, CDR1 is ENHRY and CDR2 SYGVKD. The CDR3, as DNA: TGTGCCATCAGTGAGAGAGGGGAAGGGAACTCCTACGAGCAGTACTTC. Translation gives CAISERGEGNSYEQYF.

This chain's CDR3 is CATSRQGGTQHF. CDR3 DNA sequence: TGTGCCACCAGCAGACAAGGGGGGACCCAGCATTTT. The chain carries TRBV15 and TRBJ1-5; D possibly corresponds to TRBD1 (6 bases). Trimming took off 2 bases at V and 11 bases at J, with 10 bases between the two ends. The CDR3 extends over 12 amino acids. Germline V lookup: CDR1 LNHNV, CDR2 YYDKDF (reference sequence).

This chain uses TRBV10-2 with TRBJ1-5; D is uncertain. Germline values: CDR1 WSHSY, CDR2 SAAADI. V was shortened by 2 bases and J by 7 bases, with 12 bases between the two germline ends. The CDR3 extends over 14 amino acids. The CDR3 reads CASSESGRRQPQHF. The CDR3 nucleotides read TGCGCCAGCAGTGAGAGCGGGAGGCGGCAGCCCCAGCATTTT.

CDR3 region: CASSRGASEQYF. In DNA, the CDR3 is TGTGCCAGCTCGAGAGGGGCCAGCGAGCAGTACTTC. The chain couples TRBV25-1 to TRBJ2-7; D may match TRBD1 or TRBD2 (5 bases each). Trimming took off 8 bases at V and 6 bases at J, with 14 bases between the two ends. The germline CDR1 and CDR2 sequences are MGHDK and SYGVNS. The CDR3 is 12 residues long.

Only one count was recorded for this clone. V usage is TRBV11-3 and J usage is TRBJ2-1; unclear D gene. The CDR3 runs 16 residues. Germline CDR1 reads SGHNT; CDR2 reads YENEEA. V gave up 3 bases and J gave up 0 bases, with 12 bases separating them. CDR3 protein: CASSFRSPSSYNEQFF. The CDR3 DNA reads TGTGCCAGCAGCTTCCGGTCGCCGAGCTCCTACAATGAGCAGTTCTTC. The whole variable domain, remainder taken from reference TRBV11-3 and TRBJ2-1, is EAGVVQSPRYKIIEKKQPVAFWCNPISGHNTLYWYLQNLGQGPELLIRYENEEAVDDSQLPKDRFSAERLKGVDSTLKIQPAELGDSAVYLCASSFRSPSSYNEQFFGPGTRLTVL.

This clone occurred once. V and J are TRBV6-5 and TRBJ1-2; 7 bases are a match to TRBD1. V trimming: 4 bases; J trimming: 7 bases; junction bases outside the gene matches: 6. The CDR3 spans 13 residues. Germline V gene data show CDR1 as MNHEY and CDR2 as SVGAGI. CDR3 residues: CASSSIQGSGYTF. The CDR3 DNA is TGTGCCAGCAGTTCGATACAGGGGTCTGGCTACACCTTC.

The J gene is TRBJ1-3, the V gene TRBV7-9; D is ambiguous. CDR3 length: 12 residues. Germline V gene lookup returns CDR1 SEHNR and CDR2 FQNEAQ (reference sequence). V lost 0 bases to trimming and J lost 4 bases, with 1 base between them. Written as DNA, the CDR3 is TGTGCCAGCAGCTTAGCAGGAAACACCATATATTTT. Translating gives CASSLAGNTIYF.

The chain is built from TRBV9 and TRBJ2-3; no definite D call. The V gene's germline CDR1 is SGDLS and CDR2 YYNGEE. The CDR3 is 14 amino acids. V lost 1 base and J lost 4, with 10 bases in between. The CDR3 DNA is TGTGCCAGCAGCGTAACCACGGCGGCAGATACGCAGTATTTT. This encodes CASSVTTAADTQYF.

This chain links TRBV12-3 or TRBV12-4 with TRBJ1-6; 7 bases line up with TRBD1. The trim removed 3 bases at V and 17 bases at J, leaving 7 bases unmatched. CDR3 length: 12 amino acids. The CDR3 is CASSFGQGVIHF. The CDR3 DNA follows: TGTGCCAGCAGTTTCGGGCAGGGGGTCATCCACTTT.

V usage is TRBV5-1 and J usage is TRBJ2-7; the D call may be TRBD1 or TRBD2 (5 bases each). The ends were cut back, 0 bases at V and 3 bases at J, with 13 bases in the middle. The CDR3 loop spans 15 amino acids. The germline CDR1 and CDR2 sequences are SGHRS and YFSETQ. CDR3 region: CASSLVVGRYYEQYF. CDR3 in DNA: TGCGCCAGCAGCTTGGTCGTGGGACGGTACTACGAGCAGTACTTC.

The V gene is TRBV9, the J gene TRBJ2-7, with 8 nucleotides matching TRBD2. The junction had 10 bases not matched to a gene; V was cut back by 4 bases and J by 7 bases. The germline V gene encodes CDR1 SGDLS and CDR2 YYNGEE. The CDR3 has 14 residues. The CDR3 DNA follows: TGTGCCAGCAGCCCACTAGCGGACCTAGGGGAGCAGTACTTC. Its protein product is CASSPLADLGEQYF.